Here is one T cell receptor beta chain with its context. Its cognate antigen has yet to be identified. Base quality data are lacking; no much larger clone is found one base away. From the cysteine up to the phenylalanine, the CDR3 has a length of 14 residues. The read is trimmed to its CDR3 DNA, 42 bases read in frame from base 1. Relative to germline, V is 5 bases shorter and J is 4 bases shorter, with 12 bases between their ends. The CDR1 and CDR2 encoded by the germline V gene (reference sequence) are LNHDA and SQIVND. This sample is drawn from a study of blood T cell repertoires in COVID-19 (dated by TCRdb to between 2020 and 2021). Broadly, across the study: Samples covering the acute and convalescent phases of COVID-19 were provided by collaborators in the United States, Italy and Spain. The sample metadata nearly always contained a de-identified subject ID, COVID-19 status, age in years and sex. The samples were drawn from the first 160 participants of the ongoing ImmuneRACE study and from 1,254 subjects provided by 6 global collaborators. A freely available public database, intended as a resource for researchers studying the immune response to SARS-CoV-2, is where the repertoires were released. Deeply sampled blood TCRbeta repertoires from subjects exposed to, actively infected with, or recovered from COVID-19 were included in the dataset. The prospective study material was composed of cDNA or gDNA derived from T cells, B-cell-depleted T cells, or PBMCs. Where available, HLA class I and class II types were obtained from metadata supplied by the sample provider rather than from assay-based typing.

What the work shows at the level of the full study, not this receptor alone: How much clinical and demographic metadata was included differed by source and by participant, and the metadata was provided uncurated.

TCRbeta CDR3 regions were amplified from genomic DNA by means of the immunoSEQ Assay, a bias-controlled multiplex PCR. The original methods were these. The number of nucleated cells in each sample was estimated by amplification of reference gene primers within the assay. To quantify the absolute abundance of each unique TCRbeta CDR3 rearrangement, sequence reads were collapsed and filtered. For each sample, productive Simpson clonality was calculated by taking the square root of Simpson's diversity index across productive rearrangements. TCRdb provides this immuneACCESS table in a form limited to in-frame rearrangements. Some clones are lacking; in checked studies, under half of them reflect an unresolved V gene, and why the rest are absent is not known. The V and J calls and clone size are taken from that table; D and trimming were inferred from the DNA. This sample comprises roughly 260,000 clones, 88% of them detected only once. The ten top clones hold roughly 4% of the sample.

A second Seattle source provided samples from volunteer blood donors who had recovered from COVID-19. The collaborating institutions used their own protocols to collect whole blood in K2EDTA tubes. For TCRbeta analysis, collaborators shipped samples in one of three forms: frozen whole blood, isolated PBMCs, or DNA extracted from either of those sample types. The sequence came from a man aged 55 to 70 who had recovered from COVID-19. The V and J genes are TRBV19 and TRBJ1-3; no D gene call is confident. The source material was peripheral blood. The nucleotides read TGTGCCAGTAGTCCCGATCAGGTCGGAAACACCATATATTTT. It is translated as CASSPDQVGNTIYF. Beyond the CDR3, the reference TRBV19 and TRBJ1-3 genes provide the residues; the full variable domain reads: DGGITQSPKYLFRKEGQNVTLSCEQNLNHDAMYWYRQDPGQGLRLIYYSQIVNDFQKGDIAEGYSVSREKKESFPLTVTSAQKNPTAFYLCASSPDQVGNTIYFGEGSWLTVV.